Sequencing of this T cell receptor (beta chain) was carried out in a study of blood T cell repertoires in COVID-19. Study details: The study drew acute and convalescent COVID-19 samples from the United States, Italy and Spain. Sources were T cells, B-cell-depleted T cells, or PBMCs; the material itself was cDNA or gDNA.

V shed 1 base, J shed 3 bases, and the junction held 4 bases outside the gene matches. Looked up from germline, CDR1 is LGHDT and CDR2 is YNNKEL (reference sequence). The CDR3 is made up of 15 amino acids. This clone occurred once. Original methodology: Cell counts per sample came from amplifying reference gene primers. Using immunoSEQ multiplex PCR, the repertoire was profiled, and TCRdb retains in-frame clones only, with some absent. The D gene and trimming were derived from the DNA, and the V and J assignments and clone size from that table. There are approximately 92,000 clones in the sample; around four fifths occur only once, and around 3.7% lies in the top ten.

This chain joins TRBV3-1 (or the pseudogene TRBV3-2) and TRBJ1-1; TRBD1 agrees at 8 bases. This sequence originates from a man over 45 with acute or convalescent COVID-19. Source material: peripheral blood. The CDR3, as DNA: TGTGCCAGCAGCCAAGCTTCAGGGGGCTACACTGAAGCTTTCTTT. Translating gives CASSQASGGYTEAFF.